The rows below give T cell receptor beta chains drawn from one sample of a study of blood T cell repertoires in COVID-19. Profiling relied on immunoSEQ multiplex PCR, and the TCRdb table lists in-frame clones only, not all of them. The table includes some 150,000 clones, around four fifths detected once. The sequenced material came from PBMCs or T cells enriched from blood (not recorded which). Receptor source: a woman aged 40 to 49 who had recovered from COVID-19. CDR3s include the opening cysteine and the closing phenylalanine or tryptophan. The D gene is left open where the match is weak. The listing skips clone size in some rows; elsewhere it reads once, few, many or a size class.

>-|TRBV7-9|TRBJ1-5|-
TGTGCCAGCAGTTCGCAGGGGATAGATCAGCCCCAGCATTTT
CASSSQGIDQPQHF
>-|TRBV5-1|TRBJ2-2|-
TGCGCCAGCAGGACAGTTAGCACCGGGGAGCTGTTTTTT
CASRTVSTGELFF
>TRBD1|TRBV13|TRBJ1-6|-
TGTGCCAGCAGCTCGACAGGGGGCGGACTCCAGTCACCCCTCCACTTT
CASSSTGGGLQSPLHF
>-|TRBV19|TRBJ1-2|-
TGTGCCACGAGAATCACCAGGGGCTACACCTTC
CATRITRGYTF
>-|TRBV5-4|TRBJ1-2|-
TGTGCCAGCAGCTTGGTTGGGGGCGCGTCGGGCTACACCTTC
CASSLVGGASGYTF
>TRBD1|TRBV11-2|TRBJ1-3|-
TGTGCCAGCAGCTCACGGGACAGCAGAAACACCATATATTTT
CASSSRDSRNTIYF
>TRBD1|TRBV5-1|TRBJ1-1|-
TGCGCCAGCAGCTTGGCTTGGACAGGGGGCGAGAGGACTGAAGCTTTCTTT
CASSLAWTGGERTEAFF
>-|TRBV27|TRBJ1-6|-
TGTGCCAGCAGTTCGACGGGGAGTACTGGCTCACCCCTCCACTTT
CASSSTGSTGSPLHF
>TRBD2|TRBV19|TRBJ2-7|-
TGTGCCAGTAGCAGCGGGAGAATCTACGAGCAGTACTTC
CASSSGRIYEQYF
>-|TRBV15|TRBJ1-5|-
TGTGCCACCAGCAGACCTGGACAGTTAGATCAGCCCCAGCATTTT
CATSRPGQLDQPQHF
>TRBD1|TRBV11-2|TRBJ1-6|once
TGTGCCAGCAGCTTAGCGGCAGGGGGCTTTAGCTCCTATAATTCACCCCTCCACTTT
CASSLAAGGFSSYNSPLHF
>TRBD2|TRBV7-8|TRBJ2-1|-
TGTGCCAGCAGCTTACCATTCTCTAGCGGGGGGGCCGAGAATGAGCAGTTCTTC
CASSLPFSSGGAENEQFF
>-|TRBV3-1/TRBV3-2|TRBJ1-6|few
TGTGCCAGCAGCCCTCAAGGTGCGGGGGCAGGTTCACCCCTCCACTTT
CASSPQGAGAGSPLHF
>-|TRBV2|TRBJ2-5|-
TGTGCCAGCAGTCCCCGCCGGGGTGAGACCCAGTACTTC
CASSPRRGETQYF